The 30 T cell receptor beta chains in this list originate from one sample, sequenced in a study of post-analysis software for immune sequencing data. Overall study findings and caveats: Five TRBV segments, TRBV5-6, TRBV5-1 and TRBV20-1 among them, were found more frequent in patients than controls.

Unique molecular identifiers were present in the TCR beta cDNA libraries. Using its own MiXCR run on the PCR reads, TCRdb lists one record per CDR3 protein. The sample includes about 770,000 distinct CDR3 sequences, 46% of them seen just once. No antigen is known for these receptors. Sequencing was performed on blood. The receptors were sampled from a girl between 10 and 17 years old with multiple sclerosis.

The V and J genes are TRBV27 and TRBJ1-5; 8 bases are a match to TRBD1. CDR1 is MNHEY and CDR2 is SMNVEV in the germline V gene (reference sequence). V was clipped by 5 bases and J by 7 bases; unmatched bases: 7. There are 14 residues in the CDR3. As DNA, the CDR3 is TGTGCCAGCAGTCAGGGTGGGACAGGCCAGCCCCAGCATTTT. It translates to CASSQGGTGQPQHF.

The chain is built from TRBV20-1 and TRBJ2-1; 12 bases line up with TRBD2. The CDR3 has 18 residues. CDR1 is DFQATT and CDR2 is SNEGSKA in the germline V gene (reference sequence). V lost 1 base to trimming and J lost 1 base; unmatched junction nucleotides: 8. The CDR3 sequence is CSARVGASGRGSYNEQFF. CDR3 nucleotide sequence: TGCAGTGCTAGAGTCGGGGCTAGCGGGAGGGGATCCTACAATGAGCAGTTCTTC.

This clonotype appeared a few times. J is TRBJ1-2 and V is TRBV6-5, with a tentative D call TRBD1 (5 bases). Trimming pared 4 bases from V and 5 bases from J, leaving 11 bases between. The CDR3 sequence is 13 residues long. The germline gives CDR1 MNHEY, CDR2 SVGAGI. The chain's CDR3 is CASSFGTEYGYTF. The DNA of the CDR3 is TGTGCCAGCAGTTTCGGGACCGAGTATGGCTACACCTTC.

This clonotype was detected only a few times. V is TRBV7-6 and J is TRBJ2-7; TRBD1 aligns across 7 bases. Germline CDR1 reads SGHVS; CDR2 reads FNYEAQ. The CDR3 runs to 15 residues. V trimming: 5 bases; J trimming: 0 bases; junction bases outside the gene matches: 7. Here the CDR3 reads CASSPGTAASYEQYF. The CDR3, as DNA: TGTGCCAGCAGCCCCGGGACAGCGGCCTCCTACGAGCAGTACTTC.

This chain uses TRBV7-2 with TRBJ2-1; no definite D call. Trimming shortened V by 2 bases and J by 0 bases, and 11 bases separated the two germline ends. CDR1 SGHTA and CDR2 FQGNSA come from the germline V gene. The length of the CDR3 is 16 residues. CDR3 residues: CASSLNPPSSYNEQFF. The DNA of the CDR3 is TGTGCCAGCAGCTTAAATCCCCCGAGCTCCTACAATGAGCAGTTCTTC. Combining the CDR3 with reference TRBV7-2 and TRBJ2-1 gives the whole variable domain GAGVSQSPSNKVTEKGKDVELRCDPISGHTALYWYRQSLGQGLEFLIYFQGNSAPDKSGLPSDRFSAERTGGSVSTLTIQRTQQEDSAVYLCASSLNPPSSYNEQFFGPGTRLTVL.

This clonotype has only a few counts. Here the CDR3 reads CASSSPPTSGQETQYF. The CDR3 DNA reads as TGCGCCAGCAGCTCCCCCCCCACTAGCGGACAAGAGACCCAGTACTTC. V is TRBV5-1 and J is TRBJ2-7; 8 nucleotides align to TRBD2. The J call may not be correct, given that the DNA end is closer to TRBJ2-5. Germline V CDR1 and CDR2: SGHRS, YFSETQ. The CDR3 totals 16 residues.

This clonotype was found a few times. This chain uses TRBV29-1 with TRBJ2-1; D is ambiguous. Germline loops: CDR1 SQVTM, CDR2 ANQGSEA. The CDR3 length is 12 residues. Trimming left V 4 bases short and J 5 bases short, with 9 bases between. In nucleotides, the CDR3 is TGCAGCGTTGGCAAAGAAAACAATGAGCAGTTCTTC. It is translated as CSVGKENNEQFF.

This clonotype was seen a few times. V and J are TRBV5-1 and TRBJ2-4; D gene unclear. Per germline, CDR1 SGHRS and CDR2 YFSETQ. The CDR3 is 13 amino acids. V was pared by 1 base and J by 15 bases, with 17 bases between. The CDR3 DNA reads TGCGCCAGCAGCTTGAACCCTGACCGGGTGGGGTACTTC. Encoded protein: CASSLNPDRVGYF.

V usage is TRBV20-1 and J usage is TRBJ2-7, with D hard to call. V lost 7 bases and J lost 4, with 11 bases in between. This CDR3 contains 11 residues. In germline, CDR1 is DFQATT, CDR2 SNEGSKA (reference sequence). The DNA of the CDR3 is TGCAGTGTGCCAGTCGGGTACGAGCAGTACTTC. This encodes CSVPVGYEQYF.

The chain links TRBV10-3 to TRBJ1-2; unclear D gene. This CDR3 has 16 amino acids. Germline values: CDR1 ENHRY, CDR2 SYGVKD. Trimming took off 5 bases at V and 5 bases at J, with 21 bases between the two ends. CDR3 amino acids: CAISNTSRETFYGYTF. CDR3 coding DNA: TGTGCCATCAGTAATACCTCGCGGGAGACATTTTATGGCTACACCTTC.

The chain links TRBV28 to TRBJ1-2, with D uncertain. Germline loops: CDR1 MDHEN, CDR2 SYDVKM. This CDR3 has 13 residues. Deletions cut 6 bases from V and 6 bases from J, with 14 bases between. CDR3 amino acids: CASRAGLQNGYTF. As DNA, the CDR3 is TGTGCCAGCAGGGCCGGCTTACAGAATGGCTACACCTTC.

This clonotype was observed once. This chain joins TRBV28 and TRBJ1-5; a possible D gene is TRBD1 (6 bases). The CDR3 consists of 15 residues. Germline values: CDR1 MDHEN, CDR2 SYDVKM. Trimming pared 6 bases from V and 4 bases from J, leaving 16 bases between. The DNA for the CDR3 is TGTGCCAGCAGCCCTGCGGACAGTTTAAATCAGCCCCAGCATTTT. Amino acid sequence: CASSPADSLNQPQHF.

The genes are TRBV15 and TRBJ2-1, with D perhaps assigned TRBD1 or TRBD2 (5 bases each). The CDR3 consists of 15 residues. Germline-derived CDR1 and CDR2 are LNHNV and YYDKDF (reference sequence). The V end was cut by 0 bases, the J end by 11 bases, with 17 bases between. The CDR3 DNA is TGTGCCACCAGCAGAGATAGGCGAGGGGTTCGGCAGCAGTTCTTC. It codes for CATSRDRRGVRQQFF.

The gene calls are TRBV12-3 or TRBV12-4 and TRBJ2-1, with a tentative D call TRBD2 (6 bases). This CDR3 comprises 15 residues. V lost 3 bases and J 4 bases, leaving 13 bases between the germline ends. The CDR3 loop reads CASSLVSGTYNEQFF. As DNA, the CDR3 is TGTGCCAGCAGTTTGGTTAGCGGTACGTACAATGAGCAGTTCTTC.

Remarks on this clonotype: The junction shows a germline mismatch at one end, possibly a read error. The V and J genes are TRBV10-3 and TRBJ2-7, with 8 bases lining up with TRBD1. This CDR3 has 13 residues. Germline loops: CDR1 ENHRY, CDR2 SYGVKD. CDR3 residues: CVISGGTGREQYF. CDR3 coding DNA: TGTGTCATCAGTGGGGGGACAGGTCGCGAGCAGTACTTC.

The chain links TRBV20-1 to TRBJ2-1; TRBD2 aligns across 13 bases. The CDR3 sequence is 17 residues long. Germline CDR1 reads DFQATT; CDR2 reads SNEGSKA (reference sequence). After removal of 0 bases from V and 6 bases from J, the junction contained 8 bases not matched to a gene. This CDR3 reads CSARDLLTSGRANEQFF. In DNA, the CDR3 is TGCAGTGCTAGAGATCTGTTAACTAGCGGGAGGGCCAATGAGCAGTTCTTC.

This clonotype was observed a few times. The junction does not match germline at one end; this may be a read error. The rearrangement joins TRBV29-1 to TRBJ2-5; D remains unclear. The CDR3 consists of 16 residues. Germline assignment: CDR1 SQVTM and CDR2 ANQGSEA. CDR3 protein: CSVEDFGKEGQETQYF. CDR3 nucleotides: TGCAGCGTTGAAGATTTCGGCAAGGAAGGGCAAGAGACTCAGTACTTC.

In the case of this clonotype: At one boundary the junction diverges from the germline segment, which might be a read error. The chain uses TRBV29-1 and TRBJ2-1, with 7 nucleotides matching TRBD2. The CDR3 totals 11 residues. The germline V gene encodes CDR1 SQVTM and CDR2 ANQGSEA. The CDR3 coding sequence is TGCAGCGTTGTGCGGGGGAATGGGCAGTTCTTC. Translating it yields CSVVRGNGQFF.

This clonotype was seen more than once but under ten times. The rearrangement links TRBV6-1 to TRBJ1-2; D is perhaps TRBD1 (5 bases). Germline V lookup: CDR1 MNHNS, CDR2 SASEGT. The CDR3 loop spans 14 amino acids. The ends were cut back, 2 bases at V and 8 bases at J, with 15 bases in the middle. The CDR3 DNA reads as TGTGCCAGCAGTGAATGGGGCAGCGTTGGAGGCTACACCTTC. It translates to CASSEWGSVGGYTF.

The V call is TRBV10-3, the J call TRBJ2-5; D gene uncertain. This CDR3 contains 12 residues. Germline V gene sequence: CDR1 ENHRY, CDR2 SYGVKD. V dropped 2 bases and J dropped 2 bases, with 3 bases sitting between them. CDR3 coding DNA: TGTGCCATCAGTGAGAATCAAGAGACCCAGTACTTC. This sequence encodes CAISENQETQYF.

V is TRBV12-3 or TRBV12-4 and J is TRBJ1-6; no clear D. The V end lost 2 bases, the J end lost 7 bases, and 12 bases lay between the germline ends. The length of the CDR3 is 15 residues. The CDR3 DNA reads as TGTGCCAGCAGTTTACTGGCATTTGGCAATTCACCCCTCCACTTT. Protein product: CASSLLAFGNSPLHF.

This clonotype was observed a few times. This chain uses TRBV20-1 with TRBJ2-5; unclear D gene. CDR3 length: 13 residues. Trimming cost V 1 base and J 5 bases, with 11 bases left between them. CDR1 DFQATT and CDR2 SNEGSKA come from the germline V gene (reference sequence). CDR3 protein: CSARGSDGETQYF. CDR3 nucleotide sequence: TGCAGTGCTAGAGGGTCGGACGGGGAGACCCAGTACTTC.

This clonotype was counted at least ten times. This chain links TRBV9 with TRBJ2-7, with 11 bases that match TRBD2. Germline V gives CDR1 SGDLS, CDR2 YYNGEE. The CDR3 runs 15 residues. The V gene end was trimmed by 4 bases and the J gene end by 0 bases; junction bases not matched to a gene: 3. The CDR3 is CASSPGTSGSYEQYF. CDR3 in DNA: TGTGCCAGCAGCCCCGGGACTAGCGGCTCCTACGAGCAGTACTTC.

This clonotype came up a few times. The chain is built from TRBV7-3 and TRBJ2-1; tentatively, D is TRBD2 (6 bases). Germline V gene sequence: CDR1 SGHTA, CDR2 FQGTGA. CDR3 length equals 17 residues. Trimming removed 1 base at V and 2 bases at J, with 15 bases between. The CDR3 region is CASSLISGTPPYNEQFF. As DNA, the CDR3 is TGTGCCAGCAGCTTAATCTCGGGGACTCCGCCCTACAATGAGCAGTTCTTC.

This clonotype was counted between two and nine times. The V and J genes are TRBV20-1 and TRBJ2-7; 7 bases agree with TRBD1. V trimming: 8 bases; J trimming: 5 bases; junction bases outside the gene matches: 12. The germline gives CDR1 DFQATT, CDR2 SNEGSKA (reference sequence). The CDR3 is 13 amino acids. The CDR3 DNA follows: TGCAGTTCCCATGGCACAGGGGTTGACGAGCAGTACTTC. This codes for CSSHGTGVDEQYF.

The CDR3 DNA follows: TGTGCCAGCAGCGTTATAGCGGGAGGGTCCTACAATGAGCAGTTCTTC. Residues: CASSVIAGGSYNEQFF. V usage is TRBV9 and J usage is TRBJ2-1; 11 bases are a match to TRBD2. This CDR3 is 16 amino acids long. The junction had 2 bases not matched to a gene; V was cut back by 2 bases and J by 1 base. Germline CDR1 is SGDLS and CDR2 is YYNGEE.

V gene TRBV29-1 combines with J gene TRBJ2-3; a possible D gene is TRBD1 (5 bases). V was trimmed by 8 bases and J by 5 bases, leaving 8 bases between them. The CDR3 loop spans 10 amino acids. Germline loops: CDR1 SQVTM, CDR2 ANQGSEA. The chain's CDR3 is CSFQGDTQYF. The CDR3 DNA reads as TGCAGCTTTCAGGGAGATACGCAGTATTTT.

This clonotype was seen many times. The chain joins TRBV20-1 to TRBJ2-7; 14 bases align to TRBD2. CDR1 and CDR2 (germline): DFQATT, SNEGSKA (reference sequence). Unmatched junction bases numbered 1, after V lost 6 bases and J lost 6 bases. CDR3 length: 12 residues. The CDR3: CSAGTSGSEQYF. The DNA for the CDR3 is TGCAGTGCCGGGACTAGCGGGAGCGAGCAGTACTTC.

CDR3 nucleotide sequence: TGCGCCAGCAGCCAAGAAGCCGGGGCCAACACTGAAGCTTTCTTT. It specifies CASSQEAGANTEAFF. This chain uses TRBV4-1 with TRBJ1-1; tentatively, D is TRBD1 (5 bases). The CDR3 has 15 residues. Germline CDR1 MGHRA, CDR2 YSYEKL. V gave up 0 bases and J gave up 2 bases, with 10 bases separating them.

The chain links TRBV6-6 to TRBJ1-1; tentatively, D is TRBD1 (6 bases). V shed 3 bases and J shed 4 bases, with 12 bases lying between them. This CDR3 has 14 amino acids. Germline CDR1 and CDR2: MNHNY and SVGAGI (reference sequence). This CDR3 reads CASSYRGQGTEAFF. CDR3 DNA: TGTGCCAGCAGTTATCGGGGGCAAGGCACTGAAGCTTTCTTT.